These T cell receptor beta chains were read from a single sample in a study of beta chain features in type 1 diabetes. Assay: immunoSEQ multiplex PCR; the TCRdb copy retains only in-frame clones and omits some. The sample has roughly 400,000 clones, about 15% seen once. Material: naive CD4+ T cells from blood. These receptors were obtained from a man aged 25 to 40 in good health. CDR3s include the opening cysteine and the closing phenylalanine or tryptophan. The D gene is left open where the match is weak. Clone size appears in some rows only: once, few, many, or a class for an expanded clone.

abundance	d_gene	v_gene	j_gene	CDR3aa	CDR3nt
few	TRBD2	TRBV7-9	TRBJ2-3	CASSPPGTRAWDTQYF	TGTGCCAGCAGCCCCCCCGGGACTAGGGCTTGGGATACGCAGTATTTT
few	.	TRBV9	TRBJ2-5	CASSVAQSETQYF	TGTGCCAGCAGCGTAGCGCAGTCGGAGACCCAGTACTTC
.	.	TRBV7-2	TRBJ1-5	CASSPWEGARPQHF	TGTGCCAGCAGCCCTTGGGAGGGTGCGCGGCCCCAGCATTTT
.	.	TRBV14	TRBJ2-4	CASSQSGYGSVPKNIQYF	TGTGCCAGCAGCCAATCTGGTTACGGGAGTGTCCCCAAAAACATTCAGTACTTC
.	.	TRBV13	TRBJ2-1	CASSVRRGDEQFF	TGTGCCAGCAGCGTCCGTCGGGGAGATGAGCAGTTCTTC
.	TRBD2	TRBV5-1	TRBJ2-1	CASSLLSSGGRNAEQFF	TGCGCCAGCAGCTTGTTGTCTAGCGGGGGGCGGAATGCTGAGCAGTTCTTC
.	.	TRBV7-9	TRBJ2-7	CASSSAGEQYF	TGTGCCAGCAGCTCAGCGGGCGAGCAGTACTTC
.	TRBD1	TRBV4-2	TRBJ1-5	CASSQTGTGPSPQHF	TGTGCCAGCAGCCAAACCGGGACAGGGCCATCGCCCCAGCATTTT
few	.	TRBV5-1	TRBJ1-1	CASSGDGRNTEAFF	TGCGCCAGCAGCGGGGACGGCCGGAACACTGAAGCTTTCTTT
few	.	TRBV5-1	TRBJ1-2	CASSFGVQGVGYTF	TGCGCCAGCAGCTTTGGGGTTCAGGGCGTTGGCTACACCTTC
.	.	TRBV7-2	TRBJ1-6	CASRAATGNLGSPLHF	TGTGCCAGCAGGGCTGCCACCGGGAACCTGGGTTCACCCCTCCACTTT
few	.	TRBV9	TRBJ1-1	CASSAKGQNTEAFF	TGTGCCAGCAGCGCTAAGGGACAGAACACTGAAGCTTTCTTT
few	.	TRBV30	TRBJ1-1	CAHKTNRVGAFF	TGTGCCCACAAGACTAACAGGGTCGGGGCTTTCTTT
.	TRBD2	TRBV6-1	TRBJ2-5	CASSADRLAVLQETQYF	TGTGCCAGCAGTGCAGATCGACTAGCGGTTTTACAAGAGACCCAGTACTTC
.	TRBD2	TRBV2	TRBJ2-1	CASSPGLAGNEQFF	TGTGCCAGCAGCCCGGGACTAGCGGGCAATGAGCAGTTCTTC
.	.	TRBV29-1	TRBJ1-1	CSVSSLRDSWGNTEAFF	TGCAGCGTTTCATCACTCCGGGACTCCTGGGGGAACACTGAAGCTTTCTTT
.	TRBD1	TRBV30	TRBJ1-1	CAWTPVGDRENTEAFF	TGTGCCTGGACTCCTGTAGGGGACAGAGAAAACACTGAAGCTTTCTTT
few	.	TRBV9	TRBJ1-1	CASSGWVGGGNTEAFF	TGTGCCAGCAGCGGATGGGTAGGTGGGGGAAACACTGAAGCTTTCTTT
.	.	TRBV5-1	TRBJ2-6	CASSLRASGANVLTF	TGCGCCAGCAGCTTGAGGGCCTCTGGGGCCAACGTCCTGACTTTC
.	.	TRBV4-3	TRBJ2-7	CASSQDLKSGTAYEQYF	TGCGCCAGCAGCCAAGATCTTAAGAGCGGGACAGCCTACGAGCAGTACTTC
.	.	TRBV5-6	TRBJ2-1	CASSQALEQFF	TGTGCCAGCAGCCAGGCTTTGGAGCAGTTCTTC
.	TRBD1	TRBV4-1	TRBJ2-7	CASSRGQGRSYEQYF	TGCGCCAGCAGCCGCGGACAGGGGAGGTCCTACGAGCAGTACTTC
few	.	TRBV5-4	TRBJ2-5	CASSSSGWETQYF	TGTGCCAGCAGCTCTTCGGGGTGGGAGACCCAGTACTTC
few	.	TRBV6-5	TRBJ2-3	CASSPQRARDTQYF	TGTGCCAGCAGTCCCCAGCGGGCCAGGGATACGCAGTATTTT
.	.	TRBV4-3	TRBJ1-2	CASSQYLGAGGYTF	TGCGCCAGCAGCCAATACCTGGGGGCGGGTGGCTACACCTTC
.	.	TRBV7-9	TRBJ2-1	CASSLAGEQFF	TGTGCCAGCAGCTTAGCGGGCGAGCAGTTCTTC
.	.	TRBV27	TRBJ1-1	CASRDSYTEAFF	TGTGCCAGCAGAGACAGCTACACTGAAGCTTTCTTT
few	.	TRBV4-3	TRBJ2-2	CASSQEPNRELFF	TGCGCCAGCAGCCAAGAGCCCAACCGGGAGCTGTTTTTT
.	.	TRBV5-4	TRBJ1-1	CASSNKRTDNTEAFF	TGTGCCAGCAGCAACAAGAGGACGGATAACACTGAAGCTTTCTTT
few	.	TRBV2	TRBJ2-5	CASSESVETQYF	TGTGCCAGCAGTGAGAGTGTAGAGACCCAGTACTTC
few	.	TRBV12-5	TRBJ2-1	CASGLVRPHEQFF	TGTGCTAGTGGTTTGGTACGTCCGCATGAGCAGTTCTTC
.	.	TRBV20-1	TRBJ2-1	CSARDTVTQFF	TGCAGTGCTAGAGATACAGTTACGCAGTTCTTC
.	.	TRBV7-9	TRBJ1-5	CASSLDGGRQPQHF	TGTGCCAGCAGCTTAGACGGGGGGCGACAGCCCCAGCATTTT